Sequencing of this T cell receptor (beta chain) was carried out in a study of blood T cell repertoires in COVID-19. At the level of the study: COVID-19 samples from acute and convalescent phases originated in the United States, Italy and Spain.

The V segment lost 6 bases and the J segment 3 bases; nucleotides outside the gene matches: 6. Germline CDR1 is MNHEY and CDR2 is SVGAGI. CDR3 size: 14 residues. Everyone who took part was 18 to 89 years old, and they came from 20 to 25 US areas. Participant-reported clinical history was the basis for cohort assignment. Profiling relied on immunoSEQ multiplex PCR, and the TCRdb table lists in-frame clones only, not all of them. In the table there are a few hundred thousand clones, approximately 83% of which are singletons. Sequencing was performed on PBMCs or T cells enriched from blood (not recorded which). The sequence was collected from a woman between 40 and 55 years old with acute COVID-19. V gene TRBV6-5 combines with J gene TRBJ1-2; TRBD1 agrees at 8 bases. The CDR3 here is CASREDREYYGYTF. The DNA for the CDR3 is TGTGCCAGCAGAGAGGACAGGGAGTACTATGGCTACACCTTC.